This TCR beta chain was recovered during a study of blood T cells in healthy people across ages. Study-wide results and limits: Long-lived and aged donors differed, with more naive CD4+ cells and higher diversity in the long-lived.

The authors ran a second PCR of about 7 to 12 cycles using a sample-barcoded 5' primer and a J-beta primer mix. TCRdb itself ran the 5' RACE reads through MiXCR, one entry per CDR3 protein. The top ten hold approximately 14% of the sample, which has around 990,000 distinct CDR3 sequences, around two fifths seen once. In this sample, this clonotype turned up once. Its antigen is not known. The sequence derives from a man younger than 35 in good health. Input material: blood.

CDR3 protein: CASSLATQGGSPLHF. In DNA form, the CDR3 reads TGTGCCAGCAGCTTAGCAACACAGGGTGGTTCACCCCTCCACTTT. The chain recombines TRBV7-9 with TRBJ1-6; tentatively, D is TRBD1 (6 bases). Germline CDR1 reads SEHNR; CDR2 reads FQNEAQ (reference sequence). CDR3 length: 15 amino acids. With 0 bases removed from V and 9 bases from J, the gap between germline ends came to 12 bases. The variable domain in full, completed from reference TRBV7-9 and TRBJ1-6, reads DTGVSQNPRHKITKRGQNVTFRCDPISEHNRLYWYRQTLGQGPEFLTYFQNEAQLEKSRLLSDRFSAERPKGSFSTLEIQRTEQGDSAMYLCASSLATQGGSPLHFGNGTRLTVT.